This TCR beta chain was identified in a study of T-cell reconstitution after alpha-beta-depleted transplantation in children. The study's findings and limits: Roughly two months post-transplant, alpha-beta T cells reportedly originated from several hundred graft clones that had expanded. Counts and diversity of T cells one year after transplant came mostly from newly produced T cells.

This clonotype has a count of ten or more. Its cognate antigen is unknown. The CDR3 is 18 amino acids. Germline assignment: CDR1 MNHEY and CDR2 SVGAGI. V lost 6 bases to trimming and J lost 0 bases; unmatched junction nucleotides: 11. This sample's TCRbeta library carried unique molecular identifier barcodes. MiXCR was run by TCRdb on the PCR reads, yielding one entry per CDR3 protein. The sample has more than 200,000 distinct CDR3 sequences, about 23% seen once; the top ten hold 2.6%. Sequencing was performed on PBMCs, taken before TCRalphabeta/CD19-depleted stem cell transplant. The receptor comes from a girl aged 2-10 years with Fanconi anemia, due to receive a stem cell transplant. The rearrangement uses TRBV6-5 and TRBJ2-6; 7 positions agree with TRBD2. This chain's CDR3 is CASRPSAGTFSGANVLTF. The CDR3 coding sequence is TGTGCCAGCAGACCTTCAGCGGGGACCTTCTCTGGGGCCAACGTCCTGACTTTC.